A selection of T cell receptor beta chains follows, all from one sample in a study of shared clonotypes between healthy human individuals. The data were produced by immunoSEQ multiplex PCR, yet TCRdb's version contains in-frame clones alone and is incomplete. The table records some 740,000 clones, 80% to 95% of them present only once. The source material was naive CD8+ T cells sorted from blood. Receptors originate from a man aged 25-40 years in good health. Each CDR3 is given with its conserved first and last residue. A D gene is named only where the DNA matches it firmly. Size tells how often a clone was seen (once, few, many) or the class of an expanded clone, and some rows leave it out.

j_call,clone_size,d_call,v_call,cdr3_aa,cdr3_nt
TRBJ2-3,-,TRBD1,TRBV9,CASSVDPGQGSTDTQYF,TGTGCCAGCAGCGTAGACCCGGGACAGGGTAGCACAGATACGCAGTATTTT
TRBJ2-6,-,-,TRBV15,CATSPLGGANVLTF,TGTGCCACCAGCCCGTTGGGGGGGGCCAACGTCCTGACTTTC
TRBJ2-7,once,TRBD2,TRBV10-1,CASSPGTSGASYEQYF,TGCGCCAGCAGTCCCGGGACTAGCGGAGCTTCCTACGAGCAGTACTTC
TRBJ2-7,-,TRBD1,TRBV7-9,CASSLGGTGEVGEQYF,TGTGCCAGCAGCTTAGGTGGGACAGGGGAAGTGGGCGAGCAGTACTTC
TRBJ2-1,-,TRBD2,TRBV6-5,CATQLAGVNNEQFF,TGTGCCACCCAACTTGCGGGGGTAAACAATGAGCAGTTCTTC
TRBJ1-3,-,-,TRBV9,CASSVGGAFSGNTIYF,TGTGCCAGCAGCGTAGGGGGGGCCTTCTCTGGAAACACCATATATTTT
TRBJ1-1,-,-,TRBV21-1,CASSKAPTEVMNTEAFF,TGTGCCAGCAGCAAAGCGCCAACAGAGGTCATGAACACTGAAGCTTTCTTT
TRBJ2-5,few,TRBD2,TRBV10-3,CAISAPLAGGRETQYF,TGTGCCATCAGTGCCCCACTAGCGGGAGGACGAGAGACCCAGTACTTC
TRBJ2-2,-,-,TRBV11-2,CASSWTRATTGELFF,TGTGCCAGCAGCTGGACTCGTGCGACCACCGGGGAGCTGTTTTTT
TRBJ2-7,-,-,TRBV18,CASSVGAFYEQYF,TGTGCCAGCTCGGTCGGAGCCTTCTACGAGCAGTACTTC
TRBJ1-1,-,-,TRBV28,CASTPQGETEAFF,TGTGCCAGCACTCCACAGGGAGAGACTGAAGCTTTCTTT
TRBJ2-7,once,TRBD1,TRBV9,CASSVGQGSDEQYF,TGTGCCAGCAGCGTGGGACAGGGTAGTGACGAGCAGTACTTC
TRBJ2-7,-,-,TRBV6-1,CASRPARNEQYF,TGTGCCAGCAGGCCAGCGAGGAACGAGCAGTACTTC
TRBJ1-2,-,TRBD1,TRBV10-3,CAISDRGNYGYTF,TGTGCCATCAGCGACAGGGGCAACTATGGCTACACCTTC
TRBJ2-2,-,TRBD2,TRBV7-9,CASSTPGLANTGELFF,TGTGCCAGCAGCACCCCGGGACTAGCGAACACCGGGGAGCTGTTTTTT
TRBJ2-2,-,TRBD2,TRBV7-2,CASSYGTSGSRTGELFF,TGTGCCAGCAGCTACGGGACTAGCGGGAGTCGAACCGGGGAGCTGTTTTTT
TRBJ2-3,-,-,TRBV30,CAWSNGAGRDTQYF,TGTGCCTGGAGTAATGGGGCAGGGAGGGATACGCAGTATTTT
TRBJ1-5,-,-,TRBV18,CASSGGKGAYSNQPQHF,TGTGCCAGCTCAGGGGGGAAAGGGGCTTATAGCAATCAGCCCCAGCATTTT
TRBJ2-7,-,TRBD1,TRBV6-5,CASSYSGTGYEQYF,TGTGCCAGCAGTTACTCAGGGACAGGGTACGAGCAGTACTTC
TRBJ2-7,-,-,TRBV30,CAWTRLGYEQYF,TGTGCCTGGACCCGTCTCGGGTACGAGCAGTACTTC
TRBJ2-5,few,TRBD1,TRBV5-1,CASSLVGQGAIQETQYF,TGCGCCAGCAGCTTGGTTGGGCAGGGGGCCATCCAAGAGACCCAGTACTTC
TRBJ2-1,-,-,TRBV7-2,CASSPGGSSYNEQFF,TGTGCCAGCAGCCCCGGCGGGTCCTCCTACAATGAGCAGTTCTTC
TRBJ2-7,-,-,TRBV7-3,CASSLAAGPSYEQYF,TGTGCCAGCAGCTTGGCAGCCGGTCCCTCCTACGAGCAGTACTTC
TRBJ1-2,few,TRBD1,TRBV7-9,CASRKTGDWGYTF,TGTGCCAGCAGGAAAACAGGGGACTGGGGCTACACCTTC
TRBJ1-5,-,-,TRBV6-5,CASSYSPGNQPQHF,TGTGCCAGCAGTTACTCGCCAGGGAATCAGCCCCAGCATTTT
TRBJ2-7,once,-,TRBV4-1,CASSLVGTYEQYF,TGCGCCAGCAGCCTGGTTGGCACCTACGAGCAGTACTTC
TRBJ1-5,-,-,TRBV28,CASSLQGNQPQHF,TGTGCCAGCAGCCTACAGGGAAATCAGCCCCAGCATTTT
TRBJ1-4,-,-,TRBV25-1,CASSLRSGEKLFF,TGTGCCAGCAGTCTCCGGTCGGGGGAAAAACTGTTTTTT
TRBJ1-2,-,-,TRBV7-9,CASSQSEQAYLNYGYTF,TGTGCCAGCAGCCAGAGCGAACAGGCCTACTTAAACTATGGCTACACCTTC
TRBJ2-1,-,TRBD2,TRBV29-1,CSVTTGTGGPHEQFF,TGCAGCGTTACCACCGGGACGGGAGGGCCCCATGAGCAGTTCTTC
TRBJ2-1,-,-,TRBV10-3,CAISGSGTINNEQFF,TGTGCCATCAGTGGATCGGGGACGATTAACAATGAGCAGTTCTTC
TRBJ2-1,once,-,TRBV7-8,CASSLGGGTTSYNEQFF,TGTGCCAGCAGCTTAGGGGGCGGGACGACATCCTACAATGAGCAGTTCTTC
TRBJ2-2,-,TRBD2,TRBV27,CASSPRDSSGRTGELFF,TGTGCCAGCAGTCCTAGGGACTCTAGCGGGAGAACGGGGGAGCTGTTTTTT
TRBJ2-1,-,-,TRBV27,CASSLSWTASYNEQFF,TGTGCCAGCAGTTTATCGTGGACCGCCTCCTACAATGAGCAGTTCTTC
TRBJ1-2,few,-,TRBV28,CASSSHYGYTF,TGTGCCAGCAGTTCCCACTATGGCTACACCTTC
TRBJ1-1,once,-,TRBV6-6,CASDSYTEAFF,TGTGCCAGCGACAGTTATACTGAAGCTTTCTTT